The next 30 T cell receptor beta chains were all read from a single sample in a study of shared clonotypes between healthy human individuals. Measured with immunoSEQ multiplex PCR; TCRdb has only the in-frame clones, and not every one. In the table there are around 1,100,000 clones, approximately 77% of which are singletons. The sequenced material came from memory CD4+ T cells from PBMCs. The subset is: CD45RA-negative fraction. All receptors come from a man aged 18 to 30 in good health. Some clones in this sample may be carry-over from other donors' samples.

This clone was seen only a few times. The chain joins TRBV5-1 to TRBJ2-2, with D uncertain. Germline V gene lookup returns CDR1 SGHRS and CDR2 YFSETQ. The CDR3 contains 16 residues. Trimming cost V 4 bases and J 2 bases, with 15 bases left between them. The CDR3 DNA sequence: TGCGCCAGCAGCCCATACTCCTCGAGCAACACCGGGGAGCTGTTTTTT. Its translation is CASSPYSSSNTGELFF.

The chain combines TRBV4-1 with TRBJ1-4, with no clear D. Germline CDR1 reads MGHRA; CDR2 reads YSYEKL. Trimming left V 0 bases short and J 6 bases short, with 8 bases between. This CDR3 is built from 14 residues. The CDR3 sequence: CASSQDGRDEKLFF. DNA of the CDR3: TGCGCCAGCAGCCAAGATGGTAGGGATGAAAAACTGTTTTTT.

This clone was recorded once. The rearrangement links TRBV29-1 to TRBJ2-5; 9 bases are shared with TRBD1. The CDR3 totals 14 residues. Losses at the gene ends were 4 bases for V and 5 bases for J; bases not matched to a gene: 8. Germline CDR1 reads SQVTM; CDR2 reads ANQGSEA. Here the CDR3 DNA reads TGCAGCGTTGGGGTGGGACAGGGAAGGGAGACCCAGTACTTC. Protein sequence: CSVGVGQGRETQYF.

The chain uses TRBV6-4 and TRBJ1-1; TRBD1 might be the D (5 bases). This CDR3 contains 13 residues. The germline V gene encodes CDR1 MRHNA and CDR2 SNTAGT. The V end lost 6 bases, the J end lost 4 bases, and 12 bases lay between the germline ends. The DNA of the CDR3 is TGTGCCAGCAGATCATTTGGGGGCACTGAAGCTTTCTTT. This codes for CASRSFGGTEAFF.

The gene calls are TRBV15 and TRBJ2-7; 13 nucleotides match TRBD2. The CDR3 runs 17 residues. V lost 0 bases, J lost 6 bases, and 8 bases stayed unmatched. Germline V lookup: CDR1 LNHNV, CDR2 YYDKDF (reference sequence). The CDR3 region is CATSRDRTSGRLGEQYF. CDR3 nucleotides: TGTGCCACCAGCAGAGATAGGACTAGCGGGAGATTAGGCGAGCAGTACTTC.

J is TRBJ1-1 and V is TRBV27; TRBD1 is a possible D gene (5 bases). CDR3 length equals 14 residues. Germline lookup yields CDR1 MNHEY and CDR2 SMNVEV (reference sequence). V lost 2 bases and J 5 bases, leaving 12 bases between the germline ends. Here the CDR3 reads CASSLREWGTEAFF. The CDR3 DNA follows: TGTGCCAGCAGTTTAAGGGAGTGGGGGACTGAAGCTTTCTTT.

The chain combines TRBV6-1 with TRBJ1-1, with D uncertain. Trimming stripped 7 bases from V and 0 bases from J, with 12 bases between. In germline, CDR1 is MNHNS, CDR2 SASEGT. The CDR3 spans 14 residues. In DNA form, the CDR3 reads TGTGCCAGCACCCTCCGGGAGGTGAACACTGAAGCTTTCTTT. Residues: CASTLREVNTEAFF.

The rearrangement uses TRBV28 and TRBJ2-2; 11 nucleotides align to TRBD1. V gave up 6 bases and J gave up 3 bases; unmatched junction bases: 6. The CDR3 runs to 16 residues. The germline V gene has CDR1 MDHEN and CDR2 SYDVKM. CDR3 sequence (DNA): TGTGCCAGCAGGCCGGGACAGGGGGTTGACACCGGGGAGCTGTTTTTT. It specifies CASRPGQGVDTGELFF.

This clone has ten or more counts. The CDR3 DNA reads as TGCAGCGTTGAACGGGGGGTAGGGGCAGATACGCAGTATTTT. The encoded protein is CSVERGVGADTQYF. The genes are TRBV29-1 and TRBJ2-3; 7 bases agree with TRBD2. The ends lost 2 bases at V and 4 bases at J; junction bases unmatched: 6. The CDR3 is made up of 14 amino acids. Germline V gives CDR1 SQVTM, CDR2 ANQGSEA.

This chain links TRBV27 with TRBJ2-2; tentatively, D is TRBD2 (5 bases). Germline values: CDR1 MNHEY, CDR2 SMNVEV (reference sequence). Trimming cost V 2 bases and J 4 bases, with 23 bases left between them. The CDR3 is 19 amino acids. This chain's CDR3 is CASSLRPLPRVDRTGELFF. For the CDR3, the DNA is TGTGCCAGCAGTTTACGGCCCCTCCCGCGGGTGGATCGCACCGGGGAGCTGTTTTTT.

The V call is TRBV5-1, the J call TRBJ2-1, with 8 bases lining up with TRBD1. CDR3 length: 15 amino acids. After removal of 0 bases from V and 8 bases from J, the junction contained 7 bases not matched to a gene. Per the germline V gene, CDR1 is SGHRS and CDR2 is YFSETQ. The CDR3, as DNA: TGCGCCAGCAGCTTGGCAGGCAGGGGGCTCGATGAGCAGTTCTTC. It codes for CASSLAGRGLDEQFF.

The chain combines TRBV11-3 with TRBJ2-5, with 9 nucleotides matching TRBD1. The germline gives CDR1 SGHNT, CDR2 YENEEA. Trimming took 5 bases from V and 5 from J; bases not matched to a gene: 9. This CDR3 is 15 amino acids long. The CDR3 is CASSPSGQGDETQYF. The DNA for the CDR3 is TGTGCCAGCAGCCCCTCGGGACAGGGTGATGAGACCCAGTACTTC.

The chain has TRBV7-9 and TRBJ2-7; 11 bases are shared with TRBD2. CDR1 and CDR2 from the germline V gene are SEHNR and FQNEAQ (reference sequence). The CDR3 is 14 residues long. The ends lost 5 bases at V and 6 bases at J; junction bases unmatched: 6. CDR3 coding DNA: TGTGCCAGCAGCCCACTAGCGGGAGTGGGCGAGCAGTACTTC. Its protein is CASSPLAGVGEQYF. The full variable domain, rest sourced from reference TRBV7-9 and TRBJ2-7, is DTGVSQNPRHKITKRGQNVTFRCDPISEHNRLYWYRQTLGQGPEFLTYFQNEAQLEKSRLLSDRFSAERPKGSFSTLEIQRTEQGDSAMYLCASSPLAGVGEQYFGPGTRLTVT.

The CDR3 bases are TGCGCCAGCAGCCAAGGGCGGTACAGGGGGACGAGCAATCAGCCCCAGCATTTT. Translation: CASSQGRYRGTSNQPQHF. The rearrangement links TRBV4-1 to TRBJ1-5, with TRBD1 identical over 8 bases. With 1 base clipped from V and 1 base from J, the junction kept 9 bases outside the gene matches. The CDR3 consists of 18 residues. The V gene's germline CDR1 is MGHRA and CDR2 YSYEKL.

The V gene is TRBV7-2, the J gene TRBJ2-7, with D perhaps TRBD2 (5 bases). Germline CDR1 and CDR2: SGHTA and FQGNSA. Trimming removed 3 bases from V and 8 bases from J, with 8 bases in between. The CDR3 extends over 11 amino acids. The CDR3 DNA follows: TGTGCCAGCAGCTTGGGAGTCCAGCAGTACTTC. Translating gives CASSLGVQQYF.

The chain carries TRBV5-4 and TRBJ1-3; D not resolved. The CDR3 length is 15 residues. V lost 4 bases and J 0 bases, leaving 11 bases between the germline ends. Per the germline V gene, CDR1 is SGHNT and CDR2 is YYREEE (reference sequence). CDR3 residues: CASSQEWYSGNTIYF. DNA of the CDR3: TGTGCCAGCAGCCAAGAATGGTACTCTGGAAACACCATATATTTT.

This rearrangement joins TRBV6-1 to TRBJ2-7; tentatively, D is TRBD1 (6 bases). Germline loops: CDR1 MNHNS, CDR2 SASEGT. The CDR3 contains 13 residues. Deletions cut 7 bases from V and 3 bases from J, with 13 bases between. CDR3 amino acids: CASTWTVSYEQYF. The CDR3 nucleotides are TGTGCCAGCACCTGGACAGTGAGCTACGAGCAGTACTTC.

This sequence joins TRBV21-1 and TRBJ2-5; TRBD1, the table's D call, lacks a check against the DNA. TRBV21-1 is marked as a pseudogene. The CDR3 is 15 amino acids. Here the CDR3 DNA reads TGTGCCAGCAGCAAAGGAAAAGGGGCAAGGAAGACCCAGTACTTC. This encodes CASSKGKGARKTQYF.

This chain connects TRBV7-9 to TRBJ1-5, with a tentative D call TRBD1 (5 bases). V dropped 3 bases and J dropped 7 bases, with 13 bases sitting between them. The germline CDR1 and CDR2 sequences are SEHNR and FQNEAQ (reference sequence). This CDR3 spans 14 amino acids. The CDR3 loop reads CASSFGFQGQPQHF. The CDR3 DNA is TGTGCCAGCAGCTTTGGGTTCCAGGGACAGCCCCAGCATTTT.

V and J are TRBV7-2 and TRBJ2-2, with D unresolved. V dropped 1 base and J dropped 8 bases, with 2 bases sitting between them. The germline V gene encodes CDR1 SGHTA and CDR2 FQGNSA. This CDR3 is built from 11 residues. The CDR3 protein is CASSLEGELFF. CDR3 in DNA: TGTGCCAGCAGCTTAGAAGGGGAGCTGTTTTTT. Filled out from reference TRBV7-2 and TRBJ2-2, the complete variable domain reads GAGVSQSPSNKVTEKGKDVELRCDPISGHTALYWYRQSLGQGLEFLIYFQGNSAPDKSGLPSDRFSAERTGGSVSTLTIQRTQQEDSAVYLCASSLEGELFFGEGSRLTVL.

The gene calls are TRBV7-3 and TRBJ1-1; TRBD1 is a possible D gene (5 bases). Germline V lookup: CDR1 SGHTA, CDR2 FQGTGA. V lost 5 bases and J lost 1, with 11 bases in between. CDR3 length: 14 residues. DNA of the CDR3: TGTGCCAGCAGCCCCTCCAGGGAGAACACTGAAGCTTTCTTT. Protein product: CASSPSRENTEAFF.

This chain connects TRBV28 to TRBJ2-2; D uncertain. The CDR3 is made up of 13 amino acids. CDR1 and CDR2 from the germline V gene are MDHEN and SYDVKM. The V gene lost 8 bases and the J gene lost 0 bases, with 7 bases spanning the gap. The CDR3 DNA follows: TGTGCCAGCGTCGCGGCGAACACCGGGGAGCTGTTTTTT. As protein: CASVAANTGELFF.

The rearrangement links TRBV11-2 to TRBJ2-5; D is undetermined. The length of the CDR3 is 13 residues. Germline CDR1 reads SGHAT; CDR2 reads FQNNGV. V was cut by 0 bases and J by 5 bases, with 7 bases left in between. This CDR3 is CASSLDRWETQYF. The DNA of the CDR3 is TGTGCCAGCAGCTTAGACAGGTGGGAGACCCAGTACTTC. The full variable domain, completed using reference TRBV11-2 and TRBJ2-5, is EAGVAQSPRYKIIEKRQSVAFWCNPISGHATLYWYQQILGQGPKLLIQFQNNGVVDDSQLPKDRFSAERLKGVDSTLKIQPAKLEDSAVYLCASSLDRWETQYFGPGTRLLVL.

The rearrangement uses TRBV5-1 and TRBJ2-1; 9 positions agree with TRBD1. The CDR3 has 15 amino acids. Germline V CDR1 and CDR2: SGHRS, YFSETQ. With 4 bases clipped from V and 2 bases from J, the junction kept 4 bases outside the gene matches. CDR3 in amino acids: CASSKGQGPYNEQFF. For the CDR3, the DNA is TGCGCCAGCAGCAAGGGACAGGGACCCTACAATGAGCAGTTCTTC.

This sequence joins TRBV5-5 and TRBJ2-7; 9 bases align to TRBD1. V trimming: 3 bases; J trimming: 2 bases; junction bases outside the gene matches: 6. Germline assignment: CDR1 SGHKS and CDR2 YYEKEE (reference sequence). This CDR3 comprises 15 residues. The CDR3 sequence: CASSWTGTGTYEQYF. The CDR3 DNA is TGTGCCAGCAGCTGGACCGGGACAGGGACCTACGAGCAGTACTTC.

The rearrangement links TRBV7-9 to TRBJ2-3; TRBD2 aligns across 7 bases. The CDR3 is made up of 16 amino acids. The V segment lost 4 bases and the J segment 6 bases; nucleotides outside the gene matches: 13. Per germline, CDR1 SEHNR and CDR2 FQNEAQ (reference sequence). DNA for the CDR3: TGTGCCAGCAGCTCTGGACTAGGTATGATGGCGGATACGCAGTATTTT. Translated, it gives CASSSGLGMMADTQYF.

This chain connects TRBV18 to TRBJ1-2; D is unclear. Germline V gives CDR1 KGHSH, CDR2 LQKENI. The CDR3 loop spans 12 amino acids. The V end lost 1 base, the J end lost 2 bases, and 2 bases lay between the germline ends. The CDR3: CASSPQNYGYTF. The CDR3 bases are TGTGCCAGCTCACCACAGAACTATGGCTACACCTTC. The variable domain in full, with the rest retrieved from reference TRBV18 and TRBJ1-2, is NAGVMQNPRHLVRRRGQEARLRCSPMKGHSHVYWYRQLPEEGLKFMVYLQKENIIDESGMPKERFSAEFPKEGPSILRIQQVVRGDSAAYFCASSPQNYGYTFGSGTRLTVV.

V usage is TRBV28 and J usage is TRBJ1-5; TRBD1 agrees at 9 bases. Losses at the gene ends were 4 bases for V and 15 bases for J; bases not matched to a gene: 13. Germline V CDR1 and CDR2: MDHEN, SYDVKM. The CDR3 contains 14 residues. The CDR3 nucleotides are TGTGCCAGCAGTTCCCGGGACAGGGTTCATGTGACGCATTTT. As protein: CASSSRDRVHVTHF. The full variable domain, rest sourced from reference TRBV28 and TRBJ1-5, is DVKVTQSSRYLVKRTGEKVFLECVQDMDHENMFWYRQDPGLGLRLIYFSYDVKMKEKGDIPEGYSVSREKKERFSLILESASTNQTSMYLCASSSRDRVHVTHFGDGTRLSIL.

V usage is TRBV7-2 and J usage is TRBJ2-3; 10 bases fit TRBD2. Germline CDR1 reads SGHTA; CDR2 reads FQGNSA. The junction had 11 bases not matched to a gene; V was cut back by 5 bases and J by 6 bases. This CDR3 region has 16 residues. Written as DNA, the CDR3 is TGTGCCAGCAGCCCTCAGATGAGCGGGAGGGGGGATACGCAGTATTTT. Its translation: CASSPQMSGRGDTQYF.

This rearrangement joins TRBV27 to TRBJ2-1; tentative D call: TRBD1 (6 bases). V was pared by 5 bases and J by 1 base, with 15 bases between. The germline V gene encodes CDR1 MNHEY and CDR2 SMNVEV (reference sequence). The CDR3 spans 16 residues. The CDR3 nucleotides read TGTGCCAGCAGTACATCCCTCAGGGGTTCCTACAATGAGCAGTTCTTC. Protein product: CASSTSLRGSYNEQFF.